What follows describes a single T cell receptor (beta chain). The V gene's germline CDR1 is LNHNV and CDR2 YYDKDF (reference sequence). The CDR3 totals 19 residues. Trimming removed 3 bases from V and 8 bases from J; junction bases left unmatched: 18. This record comes from a study of cytomegalovirus exposure and HLA in healthy donors. Libraries were prepared by immunoSEQ multiplex PCR; TCRdb keeps only in-frame clonotypes and omits some of them. The top ten clones hold 2.5% to 3% of a sample with 160,000 or so clones, around nine tenths of them seen once. The chain has TRBV15 and TRBJ2-1; 11 nucleotides match TRBD2. This sequence originates from a man between 18 and 29 years old in good health and CMV-seronegative. The sequencing sample was made of PBMCs. The CDR3 reads CATSRPSRFSGRASYEQFF. The CDR3 DNA is TGTGCCACCAGCAGGCCTTCCCGATTTAGCGGGAGGGCCAGCTATGAGCAGTTCTTC.